A selection of T cell receptor beta chains follows, all from one sample in a study of blood T cell repertoires in COVID-19. Using immunoSEQ multiplex PCR, the repertoire was profiled, and TCRdb retains in-frame clones only, with some absent. The profile covers around 260,000 clones, with around 80% appearing a single time and 3.5% to 5% taken by the ten largest. Sequenced sample: peripheral blood. All receptors derive from a man in his sixties with acute or convalescent COVID-19. The CDR3 runs from the conserved cysteine through the conserved F or W. D genes are given only for firm matches. A row's size may be missing; if present it is once, few, many or a size class.

abundance,j_gene,v_gene,d_gene,CDR3nt,CDR3aa
.,TRBJ2-1,TRBV5-6,TRBD2,TGTGCCAGCAGCACCGGACTAGCGGGGTATGAGCAGTTCTTC,CASSTGLAGYEQFF
.,TRBJ2-5,TRBV28,.,TGTGCCAGCAGTTTTGGGGGAGGAGAGACCCAGTACTTC,CASSFGGGETQYF
few,TRBJ2-1,TRBV18,TRBD2,TGTGCCAGCTCAGGACAACCGGGACTACAATTTTCCTACAATGAGCAGTTCTTC,CASSGQPGLQFSYNEQFF
.,TRBJ1-1,TRBV28,TRBD1,TGTGCCAGCAGTCGTAGCGGGACAGGGTCCACTGAAGCTTTCTTT,CASSRSGTGSTEAFF
.,TRBJ2-5,TRBV3-1/TRBV3-2,TRBD2,TGTGCCAGCAGCCAAGGCCGCGGGAGTGGGGTGACCCAGTACTTC,CASSQGRGSGVTQYF
.,TRBJ1-4,TRBV5-1,.,TGCGCCAGCAGCTCCAGCACAGGGCACGAAAATGAAAAACTGTTTTTT,CASSSSTGHENEKLFF
.,TRBJ2-3,TRBV6-5,TRBD1,TGTGCCAGCAGTTACTCCCAGGGGGCTTATACGCAGTATTTT,CASSYSQGAYTQYF
once,TRBJ2-7,TRBV6-6,TRBD1,TGTGCCAGCAGTATAGAACAGGGGGCCACCTCCTACGAGCAGTACTTC,CASSIEQGATSYEQYF
.,TRBJ2-1,TRBV5-4,TRBD2,TGTGCCAGCAGCTTGGCTGTTATAGCGGGGTACAATGAGCAGTTCTTC,CASSLAVIAGYNEQFF
.,TRBJ1-2,TRBV19,.,TGTGCCAGTAGTATAGCAACAGGGACCGACTATGGCTACACCTTC,CASSIATGTDYGYTF
.,TRBJ1-2,TRBV5-1,.,TGCGCCAGCAGCTTATCATTGGGATTGGGGGCACAGGGCTACACCTTC,CASSLSLGLGAQGYTF
.,TRBJ2-3,TRBV5-1,TRBD2,TGCGCCAGCAGCTTGGGTGCTAGCGGGGACACAGATACGCAGTATTTT,CASSLGASGDTDTQYF
.,TRBJ2-7,TRBV3-1/TRBV3-2,TRBD1,TGTGCCAGCAGCCTTGACAGGGTGGGCTACGAGCAGTACTTC,CASSLDRVGYEQYF
.,TRBJ2-5,TRBV5-1,.,TGCGCCAGCAGCCGGACTTCGACGCCACAAGAGACCCAGTACTTC,CASSRTSTPQETQYF
.,TRBJ2-7,TRBV25-1,TRBD2,TGTGCCAGCAGCCGGGGGGATTCCTACGAGCAGTACTTC,CASSRGDSYEQYF
.,TRBJ1-3,TRBV29-1,.,TGCAGCGTTGCCGCTAGCTCCTCTGGAAACACCATATATTTT,CSVAASSSGNTIYF
.,TRBJ1-6,TRBV5-6,.,TGTGCCAGCAGCGTCCGACAAGATTCACCCCTCCACTTT,CASSVRQDSPLHF
.,TRBJ2-1,TRBV28,.,TGTGCCAGCAGCCGCCCAAGTACGGGGGACAATGAGCAGTTCTTC,CASSRPSTGDNEQFF
once,TRBJ1-5,TRBV1,.,TGCACCAGCAGCCAAGAGCGGGGGGCTCGGGGCAATCAGCCCCAGCATTTT,CTSSQERGARGNQPQHF
.,TRBJ2-7,TRBV6-5,TRBD1,TGTGCCAGCAGTACGGGACAGTCTGCCTACGAGCAGTACTTC,CASSTGQSAYEQYF
.,TRBJ2-7,TRBV7-9,TRBD1,TGTGCCAGCAGCCCTGGACAGGGCCGGGGGGAGCAGTACTTC,CASSPGQGRGEQYF
.,TRBJ1-1,TRBV29-1,.,TGCAGCGTTTCGGGGACATTAAGTAACACTGAAGCTTTCTTT,CSVSGTLSNTEAFF
few,TRBJ1-2,TRBV6-5,TRBD1,TGTGCCAGCAGTTATACAGGGACAGGGGACGTTTATGGCTACACCTTC,CASSYTGTGDVYGYTF
.,TRBJ1-1,TRBV29-1,.,TGCAGCGTTGGGAGGATGAACACTGAAGCTTTCTTT,CSVGRMNTEAFF
.,TRBJ1-5,TRBV4-1,TRBD1,TGCGCCAGCAGCCCTTCGACAGGGGTGGGTCAGCCCCAGCATTTT,CASSPSTGVGQPQHF
.,TRBJ1-2,TRBV7-6,.,TGTGCCAGCAGCCCAAACCAAGGGGCTAACTATGGCTACACCTTC,CASSPNQGANYGYTF
once,TRBJ2-1,TRBV11-3,TRBD2,TGTGCCAGCAGCGCCTGGGGGGCGACTAGCGAAAATGAGCAGTTCTTC,CASSAWGATSENEQFF
.,TRBJ2-3,TRBV19,TRBD2,TGTGCCAGTAGTATTGGGCGGGAGTTAGATACGCAGTATTTT,CASSIGRELDTQYF